This T cell receptor (beta chain) stems from a study of cytomegalovirus exposure and HLA in healthy donors. Findings and caveats of the study: The CMV antigen specificity of a few CMV-associated chains was confirmed through in vitro analysis.

The CDR3 totals 15 residues. In germline, CDR1 is LNHNV, CDR2 YYDKDF (reference sequence). The V gene lost 0 bases and the J gene lost 3 bases, with 9 bases spanning the gap. Data came from immunoSEQ multiplex PCR; TCRdb stores just in-frame clones and leaves some out. The sample has 180,000 or so clones, around nine tenths seen once. Worth noting for this clone: Its antigen is as yet unknown.

The sample was PBMCs. The chain employs TRBV15 and TRBJ1-5; no firm D call. The sequence derives from a woman aged 25 to 39 in good health and CMV-seronegative. CDR3 residues: CATSRDRHPNQPQHF. CDR3 nucleotides: TGTGCCACCAGCAGAGATCGACACCCCAATCAGCCCCAGCATTTT.